The clone carrying this TCR beta chain has only a few counts. As yet, its antigen is unknown. The protocol was immunoSEQ multiplex PCR, while the TCRdb copy is restricted to in-frame clones and leaves out a portion. The table shows around 130,000 clones, with around 80% occurring only once. This record comes from a study of cytotoxic CD8 clonotypes in ibrutinib-treated CLL. Overall study: The samples contained 260,000 or so productive templates on average. They also contained an average of 94,082 productive rearrangements. Whole-study results and caveats: Treatment left the uncommon public clonotypes either contracted or stable in frequency. Sustained-remission and progressing patients had different sampling times.

Germline-derived CDR1 and CDR2 are LNHNV and YYDKDF (reference sequence). There are 13 residues in the CDR3. Trimming cost V 4 bases and J 5 bases, with 11 bases left between them. The receptor comes from a human donor with chronic lymphocytic leukemia. Sample: PBMCs, taken after 24 months of ibrutinib treatment. This sequence joins TRBV15 and TRBJ1-2; no firm D call. This CDR3 is CATSNDGSYGYTF. The DNA of the CDR3 is TGTGCCACCAGCAACGACGGTAGTTATGGCTACACCTTC.